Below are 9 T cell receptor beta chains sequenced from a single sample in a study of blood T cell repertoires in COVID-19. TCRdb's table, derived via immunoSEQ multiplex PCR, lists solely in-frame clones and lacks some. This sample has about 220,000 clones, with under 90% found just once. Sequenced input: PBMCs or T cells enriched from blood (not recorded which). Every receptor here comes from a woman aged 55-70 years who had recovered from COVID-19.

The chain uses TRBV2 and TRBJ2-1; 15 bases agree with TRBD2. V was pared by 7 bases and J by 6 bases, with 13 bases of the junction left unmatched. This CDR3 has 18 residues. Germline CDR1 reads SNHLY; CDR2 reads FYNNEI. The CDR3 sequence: CASIRTSGGARGSNEQFF. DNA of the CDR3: TGTGCCAGCATTAGGACTAGCGGGGGGGCCCGCGGGAGCAATGAGCAGTTCTTC.

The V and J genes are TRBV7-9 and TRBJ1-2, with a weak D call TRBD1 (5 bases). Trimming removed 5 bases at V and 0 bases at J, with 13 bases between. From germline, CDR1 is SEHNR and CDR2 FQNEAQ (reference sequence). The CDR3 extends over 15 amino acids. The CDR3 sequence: CASSPQGVANYGYTF. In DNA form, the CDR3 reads TGTGCCAGCAGCCCCCAGGGCGTAGCTAACTATGGCTACACCTTC.

CDR3 loop: CASSSTGVGGQGPYGYTF. The CDR3 nucleotides read TGTGCCAGCAGTTCGACGGGGGTGGGGGGACAGGGACCCTATGGCTACACCTTC. The chain couples TRBV27 to TRBJ1-2, with TRBD1 identical over 9 bases. The CDR3 spans 18 residues. Per germline, CDR1 MNHEY and CDR2 SMNVEV (reference sequence). The V and J ends lost 4 bases and 4 bases, in that order; junction bases with no gene match: 16.

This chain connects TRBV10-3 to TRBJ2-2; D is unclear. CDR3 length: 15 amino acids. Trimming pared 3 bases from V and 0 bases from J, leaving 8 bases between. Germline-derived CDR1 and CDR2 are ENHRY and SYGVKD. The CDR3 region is CAISDGRTNTGELFF. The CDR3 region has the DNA TGTGCCATCAGTGATGGCAGGACGAACACCGGGGAGCTGTTTTTT.

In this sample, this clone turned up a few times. This CDR3 reads CASSVSGLAYEQYF. The DNA of the CDR3 is TGTGCCAGCAGCGTATCAGGGCTCGCCTACGAGCAGTACTTC. The chain is built from TRBV9 and TRBJ2-7; a possible D gene is TRBD1 (5 bases). V lost 1 base and J 2 bases, leaving 10 bases between the germline ends. The germline CDR1 and CDR2 sequences are SGDLS and YYNGEE. The CDR3 sequence is 14 residues long.

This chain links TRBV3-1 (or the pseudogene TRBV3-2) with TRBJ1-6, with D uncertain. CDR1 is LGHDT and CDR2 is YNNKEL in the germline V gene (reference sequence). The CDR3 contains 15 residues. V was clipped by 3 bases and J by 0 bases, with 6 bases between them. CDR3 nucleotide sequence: TGTGCCAGCAGCCAGGCTAGCTCCTATAATTCACCCCTCCACTTT. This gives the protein CASSQASSYNSPLHF.

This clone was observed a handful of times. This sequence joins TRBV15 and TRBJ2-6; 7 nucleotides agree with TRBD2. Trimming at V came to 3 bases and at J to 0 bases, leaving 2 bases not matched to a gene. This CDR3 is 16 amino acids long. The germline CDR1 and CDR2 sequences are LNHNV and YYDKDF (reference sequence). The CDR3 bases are TGTGCCACCAGCAGGAGCGGGGACTCTGGGGCCAACGTCCTGACTTTC. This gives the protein CATSRSGDSGANVLTF.

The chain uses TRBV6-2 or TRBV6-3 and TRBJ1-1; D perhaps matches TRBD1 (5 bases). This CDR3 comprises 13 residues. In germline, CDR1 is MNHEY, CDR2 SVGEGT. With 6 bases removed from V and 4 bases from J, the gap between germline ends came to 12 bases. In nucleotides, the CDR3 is TGTGCCAGCAGCGTTCAGGGTCGCACTGAAGCTTTCTTT. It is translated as CASSVQGRTEAFF.

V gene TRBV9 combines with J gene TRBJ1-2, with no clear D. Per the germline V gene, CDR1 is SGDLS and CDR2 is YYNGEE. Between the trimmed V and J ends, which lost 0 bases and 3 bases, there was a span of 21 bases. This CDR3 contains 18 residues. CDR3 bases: TGTGCCAGCAGCGTAGATCCGACGCCCTTGACTTTGGACTATGGCTACACCTTC. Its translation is CASSVDPTPLTLDYGYTF.